Each of the 22 T cell receptor beta chains below was sequenced from the same sample in a study of OX40 agonist ivuxolimab in advanced cancers. Only in-frame clones appear in the TCRdb table, and some are missing; sequencing was by immunoSEQ multiplex PCR. In the table there are around 45,000 clones, 85% to 90% of which are singletons. The material sequenced was CD4+ or CD8+ T cells sorted from blood, taken in a trial of the OX40 agonist ivuxolimab. These receptors were collected from an adult with an advanced solid tumor such as melanoma, head and neck, liver or kidney cancer.

This clone is a singleton in its sample. CDR3 bases: TGTGCCAGCAGCCAGGGGATTAATACAGATACGCAGTATTTT. It codes for CASSQGINTDTQYF. The chain couples TRBV5-6 to TRBJ2-3, with D possibly TRBD1 on 6 matching bases. The CDR3 consists of 14 residues. V was shortened by 4 bases and J by 3 bases, with 12 bases between the two germline ends. From germline, CDR1 is SGHDT and CDR2 YYEEEE. Using reference TRBV5-6 and TRBJ2-3 for the parts outside the CDR3, the full variable domain is DAGVTQSPTHLIKTRGQQVTLRCSPKSGHDTVSWYQQALGQGPQFIFQYYEEEERQRGNFPDRFSGHQFPNYSSELNVNALLLGDSALYLCASSQGINTDTQYFGPGTRLTVL.

The rearrangement joins TRBV10-3 to TRBJ2-3; TRBD2 matches 11 bases. The J segment lost 5 bases and the V segment lost 4 bases, leaving 8 bases of the junction unmatched. The CDR3 length is 16 residues. CDR1 and CDR2 (germline): ENHRY, SYGVKD. The CDR3 sequence is CAISGVAGGPGDTQYF. The CDR3 DNA follows: TGTGCCATCAGTGGTGTAGCGGGAGGGCCGGGAGATACGCAGTATTTT.

This sequence joins TRBV19 and TRBJ1-5; no clear D gene. V was shortened by 1 base and J by 3 bases, with 10 bases between the two germline ends. Germline V lookup: CDR1 LNHDA, CDR2 SQIVND (reference sequence). The CDR3 has 15 residues. CDR3 nucleotides: TGTGCCAGTAGTATAGTAGCCAGAAACAATCAGCCCCAGCATTTT. Its protein product is CASSIVARNNQPQHF.

A few counts support this clone. The gene calls are TRBV5-6 and TRBJ1-5; the D gene is possibly TRBD1 (6 bases). The CDR3 sequence is 15 residues long. Germline V CDR1 and CDR2: SGHDT, YYEEEE. V gave up 2 bases and J gave up 3 bases, with 12 bases separating them. The CDR3 sequence: CASSFFGGPNQPQHF. Written as DNA, the CDR3 is TGTGCCAGCAGCTTTTTTGGGGGGCCCAATCAGCCCCAGCATTTT.

The chain combines TRBV9 with TRBJ2-5; D ambiguous. The germline gives CDR1 SGDLS, CDR2 YYNGEE. V gave up 0 bases and J gave up 2 bases, with 11 bases separating them. This CDR3 has 15 amino acids. This chain's CDR3 is CASSVVGTAQETQYF. CDR3 DNA: TGTGCCAGCAGCGTAGTCGGCACTGCGCAAGAGACCCAGTACTTC.

CDR3 sequence (DNA): TGTGCCAGCAGCCGGGGACAGTTGATCTACGAGCAGTACTTC. As protein: CASSRGQLIYEQYF. V gene TRBV13 combines with J gene TRBJ2-7; 7 nucleotides match TRBD1. In germline, CDR1 is PRHDT, CDR2 FYEKMQ (reference sequence). V shed 5 bases, J shed 3 bases, and the junction held 7 bases outside the gene matches. The CDR3 contains 14 residues. Combining the CDR3 with reference TRBV13 and TRBJ2-7 gives the whole variable domain AAGVIQSPRHLIKEKRETATLKCYPIPRHDTVYWYQQGPGQDPQFLISFYEKMQSDKGSIPDRFSAQQFSDYHSELNMSSLELGDSALYFCASSRGQLIYEQYFGPGTRLTVT.

V is TRBV4-3 and J is TRBJ1-5; a weak D match, TRBD1 (5 bases). Germline CDR1 reads LGHNA; CDR2 reads YSLEER. The CDR3 runs to 17 residues. V was cut by 0 bases and J by 0 bases, with 12 bases left in between. The CDR3 is CASSQEGGVHSNQPQHF. The CDR3 bases are TGCGCCAGCAGCCAAGAGGGGGGGGTTCATAGCAATCAGCCCCAGCATTTT.

This clone is a singleton in its sample. The chain carries TRBV28 and TRBJ2-2; possibly TRBD1 for D (5 bases). The CDR3 runs to 14 residues. Trimming took 3 bases from V and 8 from J, leaving 13 bases between them. CDR1 and CDR2 (germline): MDHEN, SYDVKM. The CDR3 sequence: CASSLSGLGGELFF. Here the CDR3 DNA reads TGTGCCAGCAGTTTGTCAGGGCTAGGGGGGGAGCTGTTTTTT.

CDR3 nucleotide sequence: TGTGCCAGTAGTACGAGACACAATGAGCAGTTCTTC. Amino acids: CASSTRHNEQFF. The J gene is TRBJ2-1, the V gene TRBV19; no firm D call. The germline V and J ends were trimmed by 4 bases and 5 bases, with 6 bases remaining between them. Per germline, CDR1 LNHDA and CDR2 SQIVND (reference sequence). CDR3 length: 12 residues.

CDR3 sequence reads: CASSQDGTVGEQFF. CDR3 nucleotide sequence: TGCGCCAGCAGCCAAGATGGGACAGTCGGTGAGCAGTTCTTC. This chain connects TRBV4-3 to TRBJ2-1; 7 bases match TRBD1. Germline V lookup: CDR1 LGHNA, CDR2 YSLEER. The CDR3 sequence is 14 residues long. Trimming removed 0 bases from V and 9 bases from J; junction bases left unmatched: 5.

This chain uses TRBV6-6 with TRBJ2-1, with 13 bases aligning to TRBD2. CDR3 length equals 16 residues. The trim removed 4 bases at V and 3 bases at J, leaving 3 bases unmatched. Looked up from germline, CDR1 is MNHNY and CDR2 is SVGAGI (reference sequence). The CDR3: CASSWTSGSFYNEQFF. The CDR3, as DNA: TGTGCCAGCAGTTGGACTAGCGGGAGTTTCTACAATGAGCAGTTCTTC.

The chain carries TRBV28 and TRBJ2-5, with D perhaps matching TRBD1 or TRBD2 (5 bases each). The germline V gene encodes CDR1 MDHEN and CDR2 SYDVKM. V lost 9 bases and J lost 11, with 22 bases in between. The CDR3 covers 13 residues. CDR3 loop: CASYGTGWSEQYF. The CDR3 coding sequence is TGTGCCAGTTACGGGACCGGATGGTCGGAGCAGTACTTC.

V and J are TRBV5-1 and TRBJ2-3; possible D gene TRBD2, 5 bases. The CDR3 is 16 residues long. Trimming pared 0 bases from V and 4 bases from J, leaving 15 bases between. Germline V gene data show CDR1 as SGHRS and CDR2 as YFSETQ. The CDR3 sequence: CASSLDAGYRADTQYF. CDR3 sequence (DNA): TGCGCCAGCAGCTTGGACGCGGGTTACCGCGCAGATACGCAGTATTTT.

The rearrangement joins TRBV19 to TRBJ2-7; either TRBD1 or TRBD2 may fit D (5 bases each). Germline lookup yields CDR1 LNHDA and CDR2 SQIVND (reference sequence). Trimming stripped 2 bases from V and 3 bases from J, with 11 bases between. The CDR3 loop spans 14 amino acids. This chain's CDR3 is CASSIMGEGYEQYF. The CDR3 nucleotides read TGTGCCAGTAGTATAATGGGGGAAGGCTACGAGCAGTACTTC.

V usage is TRBV7-9 and J usage is TRBJ2-3, with D tentatively TRBD1 or TRBD2 (5 bases each). The V and J ends lost 1 base and 5 bases respectively, with 13 bases between them. CDR3 size: 15 residues. The germline gives CDR1 SEHNR, CDR2 FQNEAQ (reference sequence). The CDR3 loop is CASSLVAGAGDTQYF. CDR3 nucleotides: TGTGCCAGCAGCTTAGTTGCCGGGGCGGGAGATACGCAGTATTTT.

The gene calls are TRBV27 and TRBJ2-7; perhaps TRBD2 as D (6 bases). CDR1 MNHEY and CDR2 SMNVEV come from the germline V gene (reference sequence). This CDR3 region has 14 residues. V shed 5 bases and J shed 3 bases, with 14 bases lying between them. Written as DNA, the CDR3 is TGTGCCAGCAGTCACGCGGGACCCTACTACGAGCAGTACTTC. Protein product: CASSHAGPYYEQYF.

About this clone: The junction differs from germline at one of its ends, possibly a read error. The chain is built from TRBV7-7 and TRBJ2-1; no definite D call. Germline lookup yields CDR1 SSHAT and CDR2 FNYEAQ (reference sequence). The CDR3 has 15 amino acids. This CDR3 is CASSPQSSSYNEQFF. The CDR3 DNA sequence: TGTGCTAGCAGCCCTCAATCCAGCTCCTACAATGAGCAGTTCTTC.

This sequence joins TRBV30 and TRBJ1-1; 8 bases agree with TRBD1. CDR1 GTSNPN and CDR2 SVGIG come from the germline V gene (reference sequence). The CDR3 contains 13 residues. V shed 5 bases, J shed 2 bases, and the junction held 4 bases outside the gene matches. The DNA for the CDR3 is TGTGCCTGGGGACAGGGTTCCAACACTGAAGCTTTCTTT. Protein sequence: CAWGQGSNTEAFF.

This chain uses TRBV4-2 with TRBJ2-3; TRBD2 agrees at 10 bases. Germline assignment: CDR1 LGHNA and CDR2 YNFKEQ. This CDR3 is 17 amino acids long. V lost 6 bases, J lost 6 bases, and 15 bases stayed unmatched. CDR3 in amino acids: CASSSPGTSEGRDTQYF. CDR3 bases: TGTGCCAGCAGTTCGCCTGGGACTAGCGAAGGTCGGGATACGCAGTATTTT.

The chain links TRBV2 to TRBJ2-3; D possibly uses TRBD1 or TRBD2 (6 bases each). Germline-derived CDR1 and CDR2 are SNHLY and FYNNEI. The V gene lost 4 bases and the J gene lost 4 bases, with 15 bases spanning the gap. This CDR3 comprises 15 residues. CDR3 region: CASSVRGVDPDTQYF. The CDR3, as DNA: TGTGCCAGCAGTGTAAGGGGGGTAGACCCAGATACGCAGTATTTT.

J is TRBJ2-3 and V is TRBV5-1; 11 bases fit TRBD2. The CDR3 is 17 amino acids. Trimming took 3 bases from V and 1 from J; bases not matched to a gene: 7. Germline-derived CDR1 and CDR2 are SGHRS and YFSETQ. The CDR3 sequence: CASSSSDSGRGTDTQYF. The CDR3 nucleotides are TGCGCCAGCAGCTCTTCAGATAGCGGGAGGGGCACAGATACGCAGTATTTT.

The rearrangement links TRBV29-1 to TRBJ1-2; D is uncertain. Trimming took 7 bases from V and 1 from J, leaving 22 bases between them. CDR1 is SQVTM and CDR2 is ANQGSEA in the germline V gene. CDR3 length: 16 residues. CDR3: CSAQGGPTKGNYGYTF. The CDR3 DNA is TGCAGCGCCCAAGGTGGCCCGACGAAGGGTAACTATGGCTACACCTTC.